The source of this TCR beta chain is a study of regulatory T cells in long-lasting Graves disease. Study as a whole: Under 3 months of antithyroid drugs had been taken by newly diagnosed Graves' patients.

Time point denoted: newly diagnosed GD, antithyroid drugs for less than 3 months. TCR sequences were obtained from RNA taken from PBMCs. In this sample, this clonotype turned up many times. Relying on iRepertoire HTBI primers and Arm-PCR of CDR3 regions, the team built TCR beta libraries. TCRdb reprocessed the multiplex PCR reads via MiXCR and lists one record per CDR3 protein. The table includes roughly 350,000 distinct CDR3 sequences, roughly 16% detected once. CDR3 length: 14 amino acids. Germline-derived CDR1 and CDR2 are LGHDT and YNNKEL (reference sequence). V gave up 6 bases and J gave up 0 bases; unmatched junction bases: 2. This same sample was also taken into another study, of T cells in Graves' hyperthyroidism and ophthalmopathy. That publication notes: Hyperthyroidism in the patients, aged 18 to 65, was newly diagnosed and under 2 months in duration.

The V and J genes are TRBV3-1 and TRBJ1-3; 7 bases line up with TRBD1. This TCR derives from a woman aged 18-29 years with Graves disease. Sequencing was performed on peripheral blood mononuclear cells (PBMCs), taken at new diagnosis, from a patient treated with antithyroid drugs. The CDR3 region has the DNA TGTGCCAGCAGTCACAGGGGCTCTGGAAACACCATATATTTT. Its protein product is CASSHRGSGNTIYF.